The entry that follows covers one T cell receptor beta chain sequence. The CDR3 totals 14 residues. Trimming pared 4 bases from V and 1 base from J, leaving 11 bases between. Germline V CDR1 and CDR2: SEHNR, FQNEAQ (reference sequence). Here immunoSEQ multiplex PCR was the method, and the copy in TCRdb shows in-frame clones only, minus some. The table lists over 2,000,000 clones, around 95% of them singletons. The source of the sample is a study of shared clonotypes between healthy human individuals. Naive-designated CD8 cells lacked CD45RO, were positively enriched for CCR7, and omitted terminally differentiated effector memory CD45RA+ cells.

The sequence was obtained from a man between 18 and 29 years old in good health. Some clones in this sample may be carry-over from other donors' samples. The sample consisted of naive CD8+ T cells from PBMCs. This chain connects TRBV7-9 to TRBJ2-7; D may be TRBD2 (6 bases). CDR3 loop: CASSSPRESYEQYF. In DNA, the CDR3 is TGTGCCAGCAGCTCCCCACGGGAGTCCTACGAGCAGTACTTC.